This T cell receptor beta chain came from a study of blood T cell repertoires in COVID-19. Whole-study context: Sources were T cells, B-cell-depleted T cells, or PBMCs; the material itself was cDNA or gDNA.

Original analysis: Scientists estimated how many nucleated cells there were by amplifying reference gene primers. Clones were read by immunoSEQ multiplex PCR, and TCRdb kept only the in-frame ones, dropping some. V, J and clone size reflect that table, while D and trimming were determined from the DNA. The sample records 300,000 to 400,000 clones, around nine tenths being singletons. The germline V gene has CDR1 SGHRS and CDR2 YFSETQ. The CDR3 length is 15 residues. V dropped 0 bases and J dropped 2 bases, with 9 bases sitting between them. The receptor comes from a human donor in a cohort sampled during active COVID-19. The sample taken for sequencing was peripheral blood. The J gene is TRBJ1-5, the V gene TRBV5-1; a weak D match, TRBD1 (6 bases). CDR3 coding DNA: TGCGCCAGCAGCTTGGCGGGGGGCGGCAATCAGCCCCAGCATTTT. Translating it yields CASSLAGGGNQPQHF.